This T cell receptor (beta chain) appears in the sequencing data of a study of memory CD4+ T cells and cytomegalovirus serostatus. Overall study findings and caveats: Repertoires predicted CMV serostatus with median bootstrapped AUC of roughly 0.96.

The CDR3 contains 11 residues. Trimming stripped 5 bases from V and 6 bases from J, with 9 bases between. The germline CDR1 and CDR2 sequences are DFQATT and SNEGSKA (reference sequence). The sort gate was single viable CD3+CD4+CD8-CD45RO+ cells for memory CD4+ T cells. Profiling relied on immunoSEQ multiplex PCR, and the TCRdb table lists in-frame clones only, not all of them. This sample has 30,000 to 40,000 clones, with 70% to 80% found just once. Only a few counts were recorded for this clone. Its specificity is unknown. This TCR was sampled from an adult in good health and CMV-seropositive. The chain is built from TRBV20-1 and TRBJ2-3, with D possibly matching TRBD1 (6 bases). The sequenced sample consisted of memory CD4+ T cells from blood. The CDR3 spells CSAPGVDTQYF. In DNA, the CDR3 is TGCAGTGCTCCAGGGGTCGATACGCAGTATTTT.